The 13 T cell receptor beta chains given below trace back to one sample, sequenced in a study of T cell repertoires and Cas9 in healthy adults. Produced via immunoSEQ multiplex PCR; TCRdb's table is partial and in-frame only. The table has 20,000 to 25,000 clones, roughly nine tenths seen once; the top ten hold roughly 0.69%. Sequencing was performed on CD4+ effector T cells (CD127+, CD25-, CD137-, CD154-) from PBMCs; culture status not recorded. Receptors were obtained from a human donor in good health.

This clone was recorded only once. V and J are TRBV6-1 and TRBJ1-1; no firm D call. V was shortened by 8 bases and J by 0 bases, with 10 bases between the two germline ends. In germline, CDR1 is MNHNS, CDR2 SASEGT. This CDR3 has 13 residues. For the CDR3, the DNA is TGTGCCAGCGAACCAGTTATGAACACTGAAGCTTTCTTT. This codes for CASEPVMNTEAFF.

V is TRBV19 and J is TRBJ1-5; D unclear. Germline assignment: CDR1 LNHDA and CDR2 SQIVND (reference sequence). The CDR3 consists of 15 residues. The V and J ends lost 5 bases and 0 bases respectively, with 11 bases between them. CDR3 loop: CASSPGLDSNQPQHF. The CDR3 region has the DNA TGTGCCAGTAGTCCCGGACTCGATAGCAATCAGCCCCAGCATTTT.

This rearrangement joins TRBV29-1 to TRBJ1-1; D might be TRBD1 (5 bases). V was trimmed by 6 bases and J by 3 bases, leaving 20 bases between them. The CDR3 covers 15 residues. The germline V gene encodes CDR1 SQVTM and CDR2 ANQGSEA. The CDR3 spells CSVLWFRQGDTEAFF. In nucleotides, the CDR3 is TGCAGCGTCCTGTGGTTCAGGCAGGGAGACACTGAAGCTTTCTTT.

The genes are TRBV13 and TRBJ1-2; D is perhaps TRBD1 (6 bases). The CDR3 runs 16 residues. Germline CDR1 PRHDT, CDR2 FYEKMQ (reference sequence). Trimming cost V 7 bases and J 5 bases, with 23 bases left between them. This chain's CDR3 is CASTPASQGTQYGYTF. The CDR3 DNA reads TGTGCCAGCACCCCAGCCTCCCAGGGGACACAATATGGCTACACCTTC.

The V and J genes are TRBV7-7 and TRBJ2-3, with TRBD2 matching 11 bases. The CDR3 covers 15 residues. CDR1 SSHAT and CDR2 FNYEAQ come from the germline V gene (reference sequence). J lost 4 bases, V lost 5 bases, and 5 bases had no gene match. This chain's CDR3 is CASSLSGGAADTQYF. Written as DNA, the CDR3 is TGTGCCAGCAGCCTTAGCGGGGGGGCCGCAGATACGCAGTATTTT.

This chain joins TRBV28 and TRBJ1-5, with D perhaps matching TRBD1 (6 bases). In germline, CDR1 is MDHEN, CDR2 SYDVKM. V was cut by 10 bases and J by 5 bases, with 15 bases left in between. The CDR3 consists of 13 residues. CDR3 protein: CATHRVADQPQHF. As DNA, the CDR3 is TGTGCCACCCACAGGGTAGCGGATCAGCCCCAGCATTTT.

The CDR3 nucleotides read TGTGCCAGCAGTTTCCCGGGGGCGTCCGATACGCAGTATTTT. Its translation: CASSFPGASDTQYF. The rearrangement uses TRBV27 and TRBJ2-3; possibly TRBD1 or TRBD2 for D (6 bases each). Trimming pared 3 bases from V and 6 bases from J, leaving 13 bases between. Germline V CDR1 and CDR2: MNHEY, SMNVEV (reference sequence). The CDR3 runs 14 residues.

This clone has a single count. The V and J genes are TRBV5-8 and TRBJ2-1; D remains ambiguous. Germline V gene sequence: CDR1 SGHTS, CDR2 YDEGEE. CDR3 length equals 15 residues. The V end lost 0 bases, the J end lost 0 bases, and 7 bases lay between the germline ends. CDR3 sequence: CASSLEGYSYNEQFF. In nucleotides, the CDR3 is TGTGCCAGCAGCTTGGAAGGGTACTCCTACAATGAGCAGTTCTTC.

The gene calls are TRBV2 and TRBJ2-6; TRBD1 might be the D (5 bases). Germline lookup yields CDR1 SNHLY and CDR2 FYNNEI. CDR3 length: 15 amino acids. The ends were cut back, 8 bases at V and 7 bases at J, with 18 bases in the middle. The CDR3 DNA sequence: TGTGCCAGCCGAATAACAGGATCGTTCGCCAACGTCCTGACTTTC. It codes for CASRITGSFANVLTF.

This chain joins TRBV7-2 and TRBJ2-1, with 14 positions matching TRBD2. Trimming took 5 bases from V and 9 from J; bases not matched to a gene: 3. The germline gives CDR1 SGHTA, CDR2 FQGNSA. The CDR3 runs 14 residues. CDR3 amino acids: CASSLGLAGVEQFF. The CDR3 DNA reads as TGTGCCAGCAGCCTGGGACTAGCGGGGGTTGAGCAGTTCTTC.

V gene TRBV7-9 combines with J gene TRBJ1-6; 7 bases align to TRBD1. Germline CDR1 reads SEHNR; CDR2 reads FQNEAQ (reference sequence). Trimming removed 1 base from V and 8 bases from J; junction bases left unmatched: 2. The CDR3 extends over 14 amino acids. CDR3 loop: CASSLEGAHSPLHF. For the CDR3, the DNA is TGTGCCAGCAGCTTAGAGGGGGCACATTCACCCCTCCACTTT. The full variable domain, with the rest looked up from reference TRBV7-9 and TRBJ1-6, is DTGVSQNPRHKITKRGQNVTFRCDPISEHNRLYWYRQTLGQGPEFLTYFQNEAQLEKSRLLSDRFSAERPKGSFSTLEIQRTEQGDSAMYLCASSLEGAHSPLHFGNGTRLTVT.

This chain links TRBV7-6 with TRBJ1-3, with TRBD1 identical over 7 bases. Germline CDR1 is SGHVS and CDR2 is FNYEAQ. The CDR3 runs to 16 residues. V shed 5 bases, J shed 3 bases, and the junction held 10 bases outside the gene matches. The CDR3 loop is CASSDQVTGSGNTIYF. In DNA form, the CDR3 reads TGTGCCAGCAGCGATCAAGTGACAGGGAGTGGAAACACCATATATTTT.

The rearrangement uses TRBV18 and TRBJ1-3, with 12 bases that match TRBD1. The V gene end was trimmed by 1 base and the J gene end by 0 bases; junction bases not matched to a gene: 4. Germline CDR1 is KGHSH and CDR2 is LQKENI. This CDR3 spans 18 amino acids. The CDR3 sequence is CASSPLGTGGSSGNTIYF. The CDR3 DNA reads as TGTGCCAGCTCACCACTGGGGACAGGGGGCAGCTCTGGAAACACCATATATTTT.